One sample yielded the 20 T cell receptor beta chains listed below, sequenced in a study of T cell responses to AZD1222 COVID-19 vaccine. Sequenced by immunoSEQ multiplex PCR; TCRdb stores in-frame clones only, minus some. The profile shows fewer than 300,000 clones, roughly 93% of them singletons. Specimen: peripheral blood, collected on day 0 of AZD1222 vaccination. The receptors were sampled from an adult in good health.

The chain uses TRBV5-1 and TRBJ1-6; the D is unclear. CDR1 is SGHRS and CDR2 is YFSETQ in the germline V gene. There are 16 residues in the CDR3. V was pared by 0 bases and J by 0 bases, with 7 bases between. The CDR3 sequence is CASSLDGSSYNSPLHF. The DNA of the CDR3 is TGCGCCAGCAGCTTGGATGGGAGCTCCTATAATTCACCCCTCCACTTT.

This chain links TRBV13 with TRBJ1-1; D might be TRBD1 (5 bases). V dropped 3 bases and J dropped 0 bases, with 14 bases sitting between them. Germline assignment: CDR1 PRHDT and CDR2 FYEKMQ (reference sequence). The CDR3 runs 16 residues. The CDR3 DNA is TGTGCCAGCAGCTTCCCAGGACATCGAATGAACACTGAAGCTTTCTTT. This gives the protein CASSFPGHRMNTEAFF.

The CDR3 protein is CAISPGLAGYTDTQYF. The CDR3 DNA is TGTGCCATCAGCCCGGGACTAGCGGGCTACACAGATACGCAGTATTTT. The genes are TRBV10-3 and TRBJ2-3; 12 bases match TRBD2. Germline loops: CDR1 ENHRY, CDR2 SYGVKD. V lost 6 bases to trimming and J lost 2 bases; unmatched junction nucleotides: 6. The CDR3 has 16 residues.

The chain employs TRBV9 and TRBJ2-7; TRBD2 matches at 8 bases. This CDR3 comprises 16 residues. CDR1 SGDLS and CDR2 YYNGEE come from the germline V gene. The V and J ends lost 1 base and 0 bases, in that order; junction bases with no gene match: 6. CDR3 in amino acids: CASSVSVAGSSYEQYF. In DNA form, the CDR3 reads TGTGCCAGCAGCGTAAGCGTAGCGGGGTCCTCCTACGAGCAGTACTTC.

The chain is built from TRBV11-2 and TRBJ2-7; D call uncertain. Trimming removed 5 bases from V and 0 bases from J, with 11 bases in between. The CDR3 runs to 14 residues. Per germline, CDR1 SGHAT and CDR2 FQNNGV. As DNA, the CDR3 is TGTGCCAGCAGCACCATCGGAAGCTCCTACGAGCAGTACTTC. Translated, it gives CASSTIGSSYEQYF. The whole variable domain, remainder taken from reference TRBV11-2 and TRBJ2-7, is EAGVAQSPRYKIIEKRQSVAFWCNPISGHATLYWYQQILGQGPKLLIQFQNNGVVDDSQLPKDRFSAERLKGVDSTLKIQPAKLEDSAVYLCASSTIGSSYEQYFGPGTRLTVT.

This chain uses TRBV5-5 with TRBJ1-1; D uncertain. Germline V gives CDR1 SGHKS, CDR2 YYEKEE (reference sequence). Trimming shortened V by 2 bases and J by 3 bases, and 14 bases separated the two germline ends. CDR3 length: 15 amino acids. CDR3 nucleotides: TGTGCCAGCAGCTTTACGCCGCTTGGGGACACTGAAGCTTTCTTT. Protein: CASSFTPLGDTEAFF.

This clone appeared once. The chain links TRBV24-1 to TRBJ2-3, with D tentatively TRBD1 (6 bases). The length of the CDR3 is 17 residues. CDR1 is KGHDR, CDR2 SFDVKD, per germline. The V and J ends lost 4 bases and 1 base respectively, with 17 bases between them. CDR3 in amino acids: CATSDPKQGLGTDTQYF. DNA for the CDR3: TGTGCCACCAGTGACCCGAAACAGGGATTGGGCACAGATACGCAGTATTTT.

The chain links TRBV24-1 to TRBJ2-7, with 11 bases lining up with TRBD1. V lost 4 bases, J lost 6 bases, and 4 bases stayed unmatched. The CDR3 extends over 14 amino acids. CDR1 is KGHDR and CDR2 is SFDVKD in the germline V gene. CDR3 DNA: TGTGCCACCAGTGACGCCGGGACAGGGGGCGAGCAGTACTTC. Translation gives CATSDAGTGGEQYF.

The chain carries TRBV19 and TRBJ2-7; TRBD2 agrees at 8 bases. The CDR3 is 13 amino acids. V dropped 10 bases and J dropped 0; count of bases not matched to a gene: 5. Germline V lookup: CDR1 LNHDA, CDR2 SQIVND (reference sequence). The CDR3 DNA reads as TGTGCCACCCGGGGGGGTCCCTCCTACGAGCAGTACTTC. Translation gives CATRGGPSYEQYF. Looking up the rest from reference TRBV19 and TRBJ2-7 gives the full variable domain: DGGITQSPKYLFRKEGQNVTLSCEQNLNHDAMYWYRQDPGQGLRLIYYSQIVNDFQKGDIAEGYSVSREKKESFPLTVTSAQKNPTAFYLCATRGGPSYEQYFGPGTRLTVT.

The chain recombines TRBV7-2 with TRBJ2-1; no reliable D call. The germline gives CDR1 SGHTA, CDR2 FQGNSA. V was trimmed by 2 bases and J by 5 bases, leaving 16 bases between them. This CDR3 contains 16 residues. This CDR3 reads CASSLRSVSRDNEQFF. CDR3 DNA: TGTGCCAGCAGCTTACGGTCGGTAAGCCGAGACAATGAGCAGTTCTTC.

The V gene is TRBV18, the J gene TRBJ1-1; 7 bases are shared with TRBD1. This CDR3 has 13 amino acids. From germline, CDR1 is KGHSH and CDR2 LQKENI. Trimming cost V 8 bases and J 0 bases; bases outside gene matches: 3. The CDR3 DNA is TGTGCCAGCCTGGGACAGATGAACACTGAAGCTTTCTTT. This encodes CASLGQMNTEAFF.

This chain joins TRBV19 and TRBJ1-1; no clear D gene. V lost 7 bases to trimming and J lost 0 bases, with 12 bases between them. The CDR3 consists of 14 residues. CDR1 and CDR2 from the germline V gene are LNHDA and SQIVND (reference sequence). CDR3 in DNA: TGTGCCAGTACAACCCAGGTAATGAACACTGAAGCTTTCTTT. Its translation: CASTTQVMNTEAFF.

Worth noting for this clone: One end of the junction does not line up with germline, which may come from a read error. This chain connects TRBV12-3 or TRBV12-4 to TRBJ2-7, with 9 bases identical to TRBD1. The CDR3 is 12 amino acids. CDR3 DNA sequence: TGTGCCAGCAGTTTATCTGGCTGCGACAGGGGGTTC. This sequence encodes CASSLSGCDRGF.

The chain carries TRBV19 and TRBJ2-6; D remains ambiguous. Trimming pared 6 bases from V and 2 bases from J, leaving 11 bases between. This CDR3 has 15 residues. CDR1 LNHDA and CDR2 SQIVND come from the germline V gene (reference sequence). The DNA of the CDR3 is TGTGCCAGTAGCTTTGGTACCCCTGGGGCCAACGTCCTGACTTTC. It encodes CASSFGTPGANVLTF.

This clone appeared once. The rearrangement joins TRBV11-2 to TRBJ2-1; 9 bases match TRBD2. This CDR3 spans 18 amino acids. J was trimmed by 1 base and V by 1 base; bases with no gene match: 8. The germline CDR1 and CDR2 sequences are SGHAT and FQNNGV. CDR3 region: CASSLAGSGSLSYNEQFF. The CDR3 DNA sequence: TGTGCCAGCAGCTTAGCAGGTAGCGGGAGCCTATCCTACAATGAGCAGTTCTTC.

V usage is TRBV25-1 and J usage is TRBJ2-5; 10 bases agree with TRBD2. The CDR3 length is 14 residues. Germline V lookup: CDR1 MGHDK, CDR2 SYGVNS. V shed 5 bases, J shed 5 bases, and the junction held 5 bases outside the gene matches. CDR3 loop: CASSLAGDWETQYF. The CDR3 bases are TGTGCCAGCAGTCTAGCGGGAGATTGGGAGACCCAGTACTTC.

This chain joins TRBV2 and TRBJ2-7, with a possible D match to TRBD1 (5 bases). The germline CDR1 and CDR2 sequences are SNHLY and FYNNEI. This CDR3 region has 10 residues. With 8 bases removed from V and 5 bases from J, the gap between germline ends came to 7 bases. Written as DNA, the CDR3 is TGTGCCAGCCAGGGTAACGAGCAGTACTTC. Protein product: CASQGNEQYF.

Only one count was recorded for this clone. The chain uses TRBV2 and TRBJ2-7; weak D call: TRBD2 (5 bases). This CDR3 region has 15 residues. Between the trimmed V and J ends, which lost 4 bases and 3 bases, there was a span of 16 bases. CDR1 SNHLY and CDR2 FYNNEI come from the germline V gene. The CDR3 is CASSGGSLPLYEQYF. The CDR3 bases are TGTGCCAGCAGTGGAGGGAGCCTCCCCCTCTACGAGCAGTACTTC.

Written as DNA, the CDR3 is TGCAGCGTTAGGCAGGGTATCTATGGCTACACCTTC. As protein: CSVRQGIYGYTF. The rearrangement uses TRBV29-1 and TRBJ1-2; TRBD1 is a possible D gene (5 bases). The V end lost 5 bases, the J end lost 4 bases, and 11 bases lay between the germline ends. CDR1 SQVTM and CDR2 ANQGSEA come from the germline V gene. This CDR3 contains 12 residues.

V and J are TRBV7-2 and TRBJ2-7; D is unresolved. Germline assignment: CDR1 SGHTA and CDR2 FQGNSA. The ends were cut back, 5 bases at V and 1 base at J, with 15 bases in the middle. The CDR3 covers 15 residues. CDR3 protein: CASSGGRAGSYEQYF. CDR3 DNA: TGTGCCAGCAGCGGTGGTCGGGCTGGGTCCTACGAGCAGTACTTC.